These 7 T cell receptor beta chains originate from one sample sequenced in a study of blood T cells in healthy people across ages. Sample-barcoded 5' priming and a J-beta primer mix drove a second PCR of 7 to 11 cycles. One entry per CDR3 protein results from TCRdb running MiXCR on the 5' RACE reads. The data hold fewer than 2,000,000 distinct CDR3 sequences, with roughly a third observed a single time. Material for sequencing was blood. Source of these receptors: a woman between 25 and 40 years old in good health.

Written as DNA, the CDR3 is TGTGCCAGCACCGACCGTCTAGCGGGGGGCTACAATGAGCAGTTCTTC. Protein sequence: CASTDRLAGGYNEQFF. This chain uses TRBV3-1 with TRBJ2-1; 11 bases fit TRBD2. The J segment lost 3 bases and the V segment lost 7 bases, leaving 8 bases of the junction unmatched. In germline, CDR1 is LGHDT, CDR2 YNNKEL (reference sequence). There are 16 residues in the CDR3.

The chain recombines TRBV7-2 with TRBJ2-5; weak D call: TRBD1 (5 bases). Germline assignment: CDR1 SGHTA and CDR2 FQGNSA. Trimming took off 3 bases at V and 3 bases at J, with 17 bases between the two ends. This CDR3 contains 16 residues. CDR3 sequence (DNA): TGTGCCAGCAGCTTCCCCCTCGATACGACAGAAGAGACCCAGTACTTC. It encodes CASSFPLDTTEETQYF.

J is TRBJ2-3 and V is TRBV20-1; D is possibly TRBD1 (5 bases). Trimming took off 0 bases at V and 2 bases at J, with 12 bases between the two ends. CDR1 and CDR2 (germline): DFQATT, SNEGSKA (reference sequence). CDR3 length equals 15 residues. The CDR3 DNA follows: TGCAGTGCTAGAGATTTCACAGGAGCCACAGATACGCAGTATTTT. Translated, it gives CSARDFTGATDTQYF.

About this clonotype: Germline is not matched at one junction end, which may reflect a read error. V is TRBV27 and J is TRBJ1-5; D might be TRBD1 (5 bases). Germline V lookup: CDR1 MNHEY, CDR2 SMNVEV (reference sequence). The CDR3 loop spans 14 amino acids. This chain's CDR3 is CASSLGGRTQPQHF. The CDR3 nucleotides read TGCGCCAGCAGTTTGGGGGGTCGGACTCAGCCCCAGCATTTT.

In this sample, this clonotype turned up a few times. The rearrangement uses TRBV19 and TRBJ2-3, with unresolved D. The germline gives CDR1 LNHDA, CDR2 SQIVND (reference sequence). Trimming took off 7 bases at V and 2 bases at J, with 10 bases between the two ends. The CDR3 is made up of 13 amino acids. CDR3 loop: CASTGLSTDTQYF. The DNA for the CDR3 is TGTGCCAGTACCGGGTTATCCACAGATACGCAGTATTTT.

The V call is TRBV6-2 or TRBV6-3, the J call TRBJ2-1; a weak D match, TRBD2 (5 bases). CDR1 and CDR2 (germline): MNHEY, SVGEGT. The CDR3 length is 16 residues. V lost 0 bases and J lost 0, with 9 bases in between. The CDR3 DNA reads TGTGCCAGCAGTTACTCGATAGGACTCTCCTACAATGAGCAGTTCTTC. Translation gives CASSYSIGLSYNEQFF.

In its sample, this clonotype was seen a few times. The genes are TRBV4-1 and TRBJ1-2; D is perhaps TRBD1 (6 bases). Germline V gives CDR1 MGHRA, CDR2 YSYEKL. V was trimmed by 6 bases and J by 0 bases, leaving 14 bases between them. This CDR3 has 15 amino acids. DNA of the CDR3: TGCGCCAGCAGAAAACAGGGATTAACTAACTATGGCTACACCTTC. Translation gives CASRKQGLTNYGYTF.